Shown below are 7 T cell receptor beta chains from a single sample sequenced in a study of cytomegalovirus exposure and HLA in healthy donors. The PCR had 60 Vbeta and 13 Jbeta primers. Here immunoSEQ multiplex PCR was the method, and the copy in TCRdb shows in-frame clones only, minus some. Among roughly 120,000 clones listed, around 80% were seen once. The sample consisted of PBMCs. Source of these receptors: a man between 45 and 60 years old in good health and CMV-seronegative.

The CDR3 sequence is CASGRGAPLNYGYTF. In DNA form, the CDR3 reads TGTGCCAGCGGAAGGGGCGCTCCCCTTAACTATGGCTACACCTTC. J is TRBJ1-2 and V is TRBV2, with D possibly TRBD1 on 5 matching bases. Germline-derived CDR1 and CDR2 are SNHLY and FYNNEI. V was shortened by 8 bases and J by 1 base, with 17 bases between the two germline ends. The CDR3 sequence is 15 residues long. Combining the CDR3 with reference TRBV2 and TRBJ1-2 gives the whole variable domain EPEVTQTPSHQVTQMGQEVILRCVPISNHLYFYWYRQILGQKVEFLVSFYNNEISEKSEIFDDQFSVERPDGSNFTLKIRSTKLEDSAMYFCASGRGAPLNYGYTFGSGTRLTVV.

The DNA for the CDR3 is TGTGCCAGTAGTATAGATGGGCGGGGTTACACCGGGGAGCTGTTTTTT. Encoded protein: CASSIDGRGYTGELFF. The rearrangement links TRBV19 to TRBJ2-2, with D possibly TRBD2 on 6 matching bases. V lost 0 bases and J lost 3, with 11 bases in between. CDR3 length: 16 residues. The germline gives CDR1 LNHDA, CDR2 SQIVND (reference sequence). Full variable domain (missing parts from reference TRBV19 and TRBJ2-2): DGGITQSPKYLFRKEGQNVTLSCEQNLNHDAMYWYRQDPGQGLRLIYYSQIVNDFQKGDIAEGYSVSREKKESFPLTVTSAQKNPTAFYLCASSIDGRGYTGELFFGEGSRLTVL.

J is TRBJ1-6 and V is TRBV5-1; tentative D call: TRBD1 (5 bases). V was shortened by 0 bases and J by 10 bases, with 11 bases between the two germline ends. Germline assignment: CDR1 SGHRS and CDR2 YFSETQ. CDR3 length equals 14 residues. The CDR3 DNA reads as TGCGCCAGCAGCTTGGCCACAGGAAGATCACCCCTCCACTTT. Translation: CASSLATGRSPLHF. The full variable domain, with the rest looked up from reference TRBV5-1 and TRBJ1-6, is KAGVTQTPRYLIKTRGQQVTLSCSPISGHRSVSWYQQTPGQGLQFLFEYFSETQRNKGNFPGRFSGRQFSNSRSEMNVSTLELGDSALYLCASSLATGRSPLHFGNGTRLTVT.

This clone has just one count. The chain couples TRBV5-4 to TRBJ2-5, with 10 bases aligning to TRBD1. V gave up 5 bases and J gave up 5 bases; unmatched junction bases: 6. The CDR3 loop spans 14 amino acids. From germline, CDR1 is SGHNT and CDR2 YYREEE (reference sequence). CDR3 amino acids: CASRPDRGGETQYF. CDR3 bases: TGTGCCAGCAGACCGGACAGGGGGGGGGAGACCCAGTACTTC.

This clone was seen a few times. The chain carries TRBV7-2 and TRBJ1-2; D ambiguous. V was trimmed by 1 base and J by 8 bases, leaving 14 bases between them. The CDR3 is made up of 14 amino acids. The V gene's germline CDR1 is SGHTA and CDR2 FQGNSA. The CDR3 region is CASSLDGGGRGYTF. The CDR3 DNA follows: TGTGCCAGCAGCTTAGACGGCGGTGGGAGGGGCTACACCTTC.

This chain links TRBV2 with TRBJ2-5; 7 bases fit TRBD2. This CDR3 is 13 amino acids long. Germline V gene sequence: CDR1 SNHLY, CDR2 FYNNEI. With V trimmed by 6 bases and J by 5 bases, 6 bases remained unmatched. DNA for the CDR3: TGTGCCAGCAGAAGCAGCGGGGTGGAGACCCAGTACTTC. Its translation: CASRSSGVETQYF. Using reference TRBV2 and TRBJ2-5 for the parts outside the CDR3, the full variable domain is EPEVTQTPSHQVTQMGQEVILRCVPISNHLYFYWYRQILGQKVEFLVSFYNNEISEKSEIFDDQFSVERPDGSNFTLKIRSTKLEDSAMYFCASRSSGVETQYFGPGTRLLVL.

The V call is TRBV10-1, the J call TRBJ2-5; D unresolved. The germline V and J ends were trimmed by 7 bases and 3 bases, with 9 bases remaining between them. This CDR3 is 12 amino acids long. CDR1 is WNHNN and CDR2 is SYGVQD in the germline V gene (reference sequence). The CDR3 protein is CASTMSEETQYF. The CDR3 DNA reads as TGCGCCAGCACAATGTCAGAAGAGACCCAGTACTTC.